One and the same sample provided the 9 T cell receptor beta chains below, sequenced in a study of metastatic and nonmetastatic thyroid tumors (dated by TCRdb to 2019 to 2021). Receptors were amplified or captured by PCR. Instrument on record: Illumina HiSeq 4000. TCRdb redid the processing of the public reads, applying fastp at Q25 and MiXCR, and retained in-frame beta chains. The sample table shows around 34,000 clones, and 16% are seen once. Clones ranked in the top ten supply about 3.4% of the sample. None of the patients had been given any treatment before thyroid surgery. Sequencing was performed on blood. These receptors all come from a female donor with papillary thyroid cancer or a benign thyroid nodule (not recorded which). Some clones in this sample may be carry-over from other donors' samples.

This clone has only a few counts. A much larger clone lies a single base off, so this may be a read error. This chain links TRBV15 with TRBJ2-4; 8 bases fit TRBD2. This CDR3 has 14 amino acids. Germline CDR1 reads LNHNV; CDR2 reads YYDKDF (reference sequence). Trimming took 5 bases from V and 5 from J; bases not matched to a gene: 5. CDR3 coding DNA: TGTGCCACCAGCCGGGGGGGGGGACAAAACATTCAGTACTTC. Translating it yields CATSRGGGQNIQYF.

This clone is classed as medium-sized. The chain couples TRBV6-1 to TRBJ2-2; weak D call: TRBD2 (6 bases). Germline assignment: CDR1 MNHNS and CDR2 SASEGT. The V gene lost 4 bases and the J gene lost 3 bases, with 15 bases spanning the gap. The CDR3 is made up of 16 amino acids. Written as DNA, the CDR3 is TGTGCCAGCAGTGGAACTCAAGGGGAGGACACCGGGGAGCTGTTTTTT. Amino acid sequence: CASSGTQGEDTGELFF.

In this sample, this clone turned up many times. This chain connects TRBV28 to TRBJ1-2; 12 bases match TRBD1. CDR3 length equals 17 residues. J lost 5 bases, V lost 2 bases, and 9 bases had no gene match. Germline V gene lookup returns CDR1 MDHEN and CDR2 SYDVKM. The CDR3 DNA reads TGTGCCAGCAGTTTAAGTGGGACAGGGGGCGTCGGGTATGGCTACACCTTC. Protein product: CASSLSGTGGVGYGYTF.

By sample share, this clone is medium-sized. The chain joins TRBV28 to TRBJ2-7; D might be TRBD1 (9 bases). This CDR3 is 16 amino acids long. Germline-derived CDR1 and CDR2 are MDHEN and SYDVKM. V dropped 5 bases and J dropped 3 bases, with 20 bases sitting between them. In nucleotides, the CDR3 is TGTGCCAGCAGTCCCGGACAGGGGACTAGAAACTACGAGCAGTACTTC. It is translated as CASSPGQGTRNYEQYF.

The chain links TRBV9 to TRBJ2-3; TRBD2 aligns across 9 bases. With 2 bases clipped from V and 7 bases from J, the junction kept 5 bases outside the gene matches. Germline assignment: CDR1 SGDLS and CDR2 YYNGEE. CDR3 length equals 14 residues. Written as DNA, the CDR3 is TGTGCCAGCAGCGTCATAGCGGGAGCATATACGCAGTATTTT. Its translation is CASSVIAGAYTQYF.

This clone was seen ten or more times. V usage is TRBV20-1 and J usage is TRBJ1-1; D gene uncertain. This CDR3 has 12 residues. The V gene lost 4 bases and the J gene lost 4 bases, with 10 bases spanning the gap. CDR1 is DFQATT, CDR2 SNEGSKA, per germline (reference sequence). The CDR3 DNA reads TGCAGTGCTACAATAGGAACCACTGAAGCTTTCTTT. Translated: CSATIGTTEAFF.

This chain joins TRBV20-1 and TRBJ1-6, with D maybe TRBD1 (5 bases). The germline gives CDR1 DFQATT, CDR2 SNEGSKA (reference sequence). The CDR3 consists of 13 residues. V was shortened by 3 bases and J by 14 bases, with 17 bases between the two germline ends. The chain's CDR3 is CSARRLGTLTLHF. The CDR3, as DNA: TGCAGTGCTAGGAGGTTAGGGACCTTGACCCTCCACTTT.

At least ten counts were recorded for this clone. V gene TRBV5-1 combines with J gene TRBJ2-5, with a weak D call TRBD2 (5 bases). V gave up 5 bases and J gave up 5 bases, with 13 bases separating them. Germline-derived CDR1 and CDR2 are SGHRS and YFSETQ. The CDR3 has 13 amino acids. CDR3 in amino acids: CASRTPGEETQYF. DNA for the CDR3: TGCGCCAGCAGGACTCCCGGGGAGGAGACCCAGTACTTC. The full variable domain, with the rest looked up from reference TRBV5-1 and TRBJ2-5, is KAGVTQTPRYLIKTRGQQVTLSCSPISGHRSVSWYQQTPGQGLQFLFEYFSETQRNKGNFPGRFSGRQFSNSRSEMNVSTLELGDSALYLCASRTPGEETQYFGPGTRLLVL.

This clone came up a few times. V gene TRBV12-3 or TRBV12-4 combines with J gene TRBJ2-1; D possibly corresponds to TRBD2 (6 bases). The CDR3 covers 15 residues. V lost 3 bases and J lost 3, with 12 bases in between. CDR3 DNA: TGTGCCAGCAGTTTGGGTAGCGGCAGCTACAATGAGCAGTTCTTC. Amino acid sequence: CASSLGSGSYNEQFF.